The present T cell receptor (beta chain) was sequenced within a study of long-term antiretroviral therapy in people with HIV. Version v3.0 of the immunoSEQ assay was performed at survey level. The sequencing target was about 35,000-55,000 T-cell genomes per sample. Produced via immunoSEQ multiplex PCR; TCRdb's table is partial and in-frame only. The sample lists around 6,500 clones, around 85% seen once, with 2.5% to 3.5% in the top ten. Comments on this clone: Its target is unknown.

CDR3 length equals 15 residues. The V segment lost 6 bases and the J segment 5 bases; nucleotides outside the gene matches: 6. Germline assignment: CDR1 SGHTA and CDR2 FQGTGA. People in the study who had HIV all got their treatment in the United States. The cryopreserved samples used held about 0.85-11 million PBMC prior to extraction of DNA. Study-wide results and limits: ART-treated samples gained diversity yet remained below transplant donor controls.

This chain joins TRBV7-3 and TRBJ2-1; 11 nucleotides match TRBD2. The source material was unsorted PBMCs, sampled 3.7 years after starting antiretroviral therapy. The sequence was collected from a woman aged 45 to 65 with HIV. CDR3 DNA sequence: TGTGCCAGCAGTACTCTAGCGGGAGGTCACAATGAGCAGTTCTTC. It codes for CASSTLAGGHNEQFF.